The sequence of this TCR beta chain was determined in a study of blood T cells in healthy people across ages. A few counts support this clonotype. Per-sample yields of isolated PBMCs were at least 6 million. V lost 3 bases and J 1 base, leaving 13 bases between the germline ends. This CDR3 has 15 amino acids. Germline assignment: CDR1 SGDLS and CDR2 YYNGEE. Next came a second PCR, run for about 6 to 11 cycles, which used a sample-barcoded 5' primer along with a J-beta primer mix. Every cDNA molecule bore a tag from a template-switch adaptor containing 12 random nucleotides. A single record per CDR3 protein comes from TCRdb applying MiXCR to the 5' RACE reads. This repertoire shows some 890,000 distinct CDR3 sequences, under 35% found once; its top ten account for roughly 10%. The same sample was also studied in work on T cells of mothers and their children. Turning to that study: The authors detected no persistent microchimeric T cell clones.

The J gene is TRBJ1-1, the V gene TRBV9, with D uncertain. The sequencing sample was made of blood. This TCR was recovered from a woman aged 40 to 50 in good health. This CDR3 reads CASSARGGGNTEAFF. CDR3 nucleotides: TGTGCCAGCAGCGCCAGAGGAGGAGGGAACACTGAAGCTTTCTTT.